The TCR beta chain under discussion was sequenced for a study of beta chain features in type 1 diabetes. General study findings and limits: Type 1 diabetes patients had fewer VDJ junction insertions and more deletions. TCRB CDR3s from Type 1 diabetes patients were moderately but significantly shorter in all four CD4+ subsets. Using cDNA template may skew counts toward highly expressing activated cells.

The CDR3 totals 13 residues. The V and J ends lost 0 bases and 7 bases respectively, with 10 bases between them. Germline loops: CDR1 GTSNPN, CDR2 SVGIG (reference sequence). This clone was detected a few times. The antigen is undetermined. The same CDR3 is also encoded by other DNA sequences in this sample. Reverse transcription of all isolated RNA meant that expressed TCRB transcripts were sequenced. Assay used: immunoSEQ multiplex PCR; TCRdb lists only in-frame clones, some missing. The repertoire holds 250,000 to 300,000 clones, with around 24% as singletons. The sequence came from a woman aged 30 to 39 with type 1 diabetes. The V call is TRBV30, the J call TRBJ1-5, with D unclear. The material sequenced was naive CD4+ T cells from blood. The CDR3 nucleotides read TGTGCCTGGAGTGTACGCAGAAACCAGCCCCAGCATTTT. Its translation: CAWSVRRNQPQHF.